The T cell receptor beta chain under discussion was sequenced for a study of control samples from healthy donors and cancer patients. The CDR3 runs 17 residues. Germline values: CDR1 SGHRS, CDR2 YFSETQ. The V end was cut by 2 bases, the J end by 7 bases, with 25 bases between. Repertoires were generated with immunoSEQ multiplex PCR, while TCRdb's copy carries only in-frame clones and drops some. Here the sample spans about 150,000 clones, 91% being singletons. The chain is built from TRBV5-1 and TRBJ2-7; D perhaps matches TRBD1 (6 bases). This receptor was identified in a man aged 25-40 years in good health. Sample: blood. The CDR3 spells CASSFGAGQGPKGEQYF. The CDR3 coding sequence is TGCGCCAGCAGCTTCGGGGCAGGGCAGGGGCCAAAAGGGGAGCAGTACTTC.